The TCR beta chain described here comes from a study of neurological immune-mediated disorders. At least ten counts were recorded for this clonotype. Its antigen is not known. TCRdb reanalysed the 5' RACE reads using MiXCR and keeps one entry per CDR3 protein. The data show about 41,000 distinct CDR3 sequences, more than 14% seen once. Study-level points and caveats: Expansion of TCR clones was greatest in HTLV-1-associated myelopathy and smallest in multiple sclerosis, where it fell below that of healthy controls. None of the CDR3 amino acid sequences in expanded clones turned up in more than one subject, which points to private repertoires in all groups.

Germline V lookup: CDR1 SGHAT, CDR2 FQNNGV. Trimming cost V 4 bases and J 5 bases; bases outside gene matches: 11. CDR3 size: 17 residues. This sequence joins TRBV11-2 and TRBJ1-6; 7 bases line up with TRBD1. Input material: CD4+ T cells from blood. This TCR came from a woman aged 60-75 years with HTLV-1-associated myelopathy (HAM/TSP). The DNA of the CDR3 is TGTGCCAGCAGCTCAGGGGGGGGGGGTACACATAATTCACCCCTCCACTTT. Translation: CASSSGGGGTHNSPLHF.